The rows below give T cell receptor beta chains drawn from one sample of a study of cytomegalovirus exposure and HLA in healthy donors. TCRdb's copy holds only in-frame clones and misses some; the assay was immunoSEQ multiplex PCR. The table has fewer than 150,000 clones, about three quarters seen once. Sample: PBMCs. The receptors were gathered from a woman aged 40 to 50 in good health and CMV-seropositive. Both conserved end residues are part of each CDR3. Each record gives: D gene, clone size, V gene, J gene, CDR3 DNA, CDR3 protein. A D gene is named only where the DNA matches it firmly. Only some rows state a clone size, as once, few, many or a class for expanded clones.

.	.	TRBV10-3	TRBJ2-1	TGTGCCTCCCTTAATGGGGGGATGAGCTCCTACAATGAGCAGTTCTTC	CASLNGGMSSYNEQFF
.	.	TRBV2	TRBJ2-2	TGTGCCAGCATTGGGCTCCTGAACACCGGGGAGCTGTTTTTT	CASIGLLNTGELFF
TRBD1	.	TRBV27	TRBJ1-2	TGTGCCAGCAGGACAGGGGGGTCTAACTATGGCTACACCTTC	CASRTGGSNYGYTF
TRBD1	.	TRBV7-3	TRBJ2-5	TGTGCCAGCAGCGCTGGGCCTCCAGGGGGCCAAGAGACCCAGTACTTC	CASSAGPPGGQETQYF
.	.	TRBV6-5	TRBJ2-7	TGTGCCAGCAGTTCCCTACAGGAAACAACCTACGAGCAGTACTTC	CASSSLQETTYEQYF
.	once	TRBV7-8	TRBJ2-3	TGTGCCAGCAGCTGGGGCGGTGGCACAGATACGCAGTATTTT	CASSWGGGTDTQYF
TRBD1	.	TRBV5-8	TRBJ2-3	TGTGCCAGCAGCTTGCTGGGACAGGGTGGGACAGATACGCAGTATTTT	CASSLLGQGGTDTQYF
.	.	TRBV9	TRBJ2-3	TGTGCCAGCAGCCCGGAGGGGTGGGGCACAGATACGCAGTATTTT	CASSPEGWGTDTQYF
.	.	TRBV7-9	TRBJ2-7	TGTGCCAGCAGCTTTCAGGGGCTCTATTCCTACGAGCAGTACTTC	CASSFQGLYSYEQYF
TRBD2	few	TRBV4-1	TRBJ2-1	TGCGCCAGCAGCCAAGATGGGCTAGCGGGGGCCTCGGGGAATGAGCAGTTCTTC	CASSQDGLAGASGNEQFF
TRBD1	once	TRBV7-9	TRBJ2-5	TGTGCCAGCAGCATAGACAGGGCGGAAGAGACCCAGTACTTC	CASSIDRAEETQYF
TRBD1	few	TRBV5-6	TRBJ2-3	TGTGCCAGCAGCTTGACCCCACAGGGGGCATCCAGAGATACGCAGTATTTT	CASSLTPQGASRDTQYF
.	.	TRBV5-5	TRBJ2-3	TGTGCCAGCAGCTTGGGGGCGGGTATCGGCACAGATACGCAGTATTTT	CASSLGAGIGTDTQYF
.	.	TRBV27	TRBJ2-3	TGTGCCAGCAGTTTATGGGGACTTGAGAAGGGCACAGATACGCAGTATTTT	CASSLWGLEKGTDTQYF
TRBD1	.	TRBV5-1	TRBJ1-3	TGCGCCAGCAGCTTGACAGGGGCTTATGGAAACACCATATATTTT	CASSLTGAYGNTIYF
TRBD2	.	TRBV7-3	TRBJ2-2	TGTGCCAGCAGCTCCCGGACTAGCGGGCAAATTGGCACCGGGGAGCTGTTTTTT	CASSSRTSGQIGTGELFF
TRBD2	.	TRBV10-2	TRBJ2-5	TGCGCCAGCAGTGAGCTAGCGGGGGGGCTTGAGACCCAGTACTTC	CASSELAGGLETQYF
TRBD2	.	TRBV5-3	TRBJ2-5	TGTGCCAGCCTTACTAGCGGGGGGGCCTTAGAGACCCAGTACTTC	CASLTSGGALETQYF
TRBD2	.	TRBV4-1	TRBJ2-3	TGCGCCAGCAGCCAACTAGCGGCGAGCACAGATACGCAGTATTTT	CASSQLAASTDTQYF
TRBD1	.	TRBV6-1	TRBJ2-7	TGTGCCAGCAGGGGGACAGGGGGCTCCTACGAGCAGTACTTC	CASRGTGGSYEQYF
.	.	TRBV5-1	TRBJ2-3	TGCGCCAGCAGCTCCGACGGGTATACGCAGTATTTT	CASSSDGYTQYF
.	.	TRBV5-6	TRBJ1-3	TGTGCCAGCAGCCCAGGGCAGGCTGGAAACACCATATATTTT	CASSPGQAGNTIYF
TRBD1	.	TRBV19	TRBJ2-5	TGTGCCAGTTCCTCGCGAGACAGGGGAGGAGAGACCCAGTACTTC	CASSSRDRGGETQYF
TRBD1	.	TRBV14	TRBJ1-2	TGTGCCAGCAGCTCGGGACAGGGGTATGGCTACACCTTC	CASSSGQGYGYTF
.	.	TRBV5-1	TRBJ2-7	TGCGCCAGCAGCTTCTCCAACGAGCAGTACTTC	CASSFSNEQYF